The 25 T cell receptor beta chains reported below all come from one sample, sequenced in a study of blood T cells in healthy people across ages. With a J-beta primer mix and a sample-barcoded 5' primer, a second PCR ran 7 to 11 cycles. Each CDR3 protein gets one entry after TCRdb re-called the 5' RACE reads with MiXCR. The sample has roughly 800,000 distinct CDR3 sequences, over 45% seen once. Material for sequencing was blood. Receptors originate from a man aged 25-45 years in good health.

The chain's CDR3 is CATRTSGRGKTQYF. The CDR3, as DNA: TGTGCCACCCGGACTAGCGGGAGGGGGAAGACCCAGTACTTC. The chain employs TRBV24-1 and TRBJ2-7; TRBD2 aligns across 15 bases. The DNA end is more similar to TRBJ2-5, so the J call may be wrong. The CDR3 spans 14 residues. Germline CDR1 is KGHDR and CDR2 is SFDVKD.

This clonotype was seen ten or more times. The chain joins TRBV29-1 to TRBJ1-2; 7 bases agree with TRBD1. Looked up from germline, CDR1 is SQVTM and CDR2 is ANQGSEA. The CDR3 runs to 12 residues. The V and J ends lost 6 bases and 7 bases, in that order; junction bases with no gene match: 8. CDR3 sequence (DNA): TGCAGCGTGGTAGACAGGGAGGTTGGCTACACCTTC. It specifies CSVVDREVGYTF.

The chain couples TRBV11-2 to TRBJ2-3, with 10 nucleotides matching TRBD2. J lost 2 bases, V lost 9 bases, and 14 bases had no gene match. The CDR3 covers 17 residues. Germline-derived CDR1 and CDR2 are SGHAT and FQNNGV. In DNA form, the CDR3 reads TGTGCCAGGAGCATCGGGATTAGCGGGGGGTACACAGATACGCAGTATTTT. Its protein product is CARSIGISGGYTDTQYF.

J is TRBJ2-1 and V is TRBV29-1; possible D gene TRBD1, 6 bases. Trimming took off 4 bases at V and 4 bases at J, with 14 bases between the two ends. This CDR3 is 14 amino acids long. Germline-derived CDR1 and CDR2 are SQVTM and ANQGSEA. CDR3 nucleotides: TGCAGCGTTGTACAGGGAGATGGGTACAATGAGCAGTTCTTC. Its protein is CSVVQGDGYNEQFF.

This clonotype was observed a handful of times. The chain is built from TRBV10-3 and TRBJ2-4; TRBD1 aligns across 10 bases. The DNA end lines up better with TRBJ2-7; the J call may be wrong. The CDR3 sequence is 16 residues long. CDR1 and CDR2 from the germline V gene are ENHRY and SYGVKD. As DNA, the CDR3 is TGTGCCATCAGTATCCACCCCGGGACAGGGGCCTACGAGCAGTACTTC. Amino acid sequence: CAISIHPGTGAYEQYF.

This clonotype turned up a few times. This chain joins TRBV5-6 and TRBJ2-7; 7 bases line up with TRBD2. CDR3 length: 14 amino acids. J gave up 6 bases and V 1 base, and 7 bases lay outside the gene matches. Germline V gene data show CDR1 as SGHDT and CDR2 as YYEEEE. The CDR3 is CASSLNRLAGEQYF. CDR3 nucleotide sequence: TGTGCCAGCAGCTTGAACAGACTAGCTGGCGAGCAGTACTTC.

The chain uses TRBV28 and TRBJ2-7, with TRBD1 as a possible D gene (5 bases). This CDR3 has 14 residues. V lost 3 bases to trimming and J lost 1 base, with 10 bases between them. Germline CDR1 MDHEN, CDR2 SYDVKM. The CDR3, as DNA: TGTGCCAGCAGTTTTCAGGGAAGATCCTACGAGCAGTACTTC. It yields the protein CASSFQGRSYEQYF.

This clonotype was seen only a few times. The chain joins TRBV7-2 to TRBJ2-7, with 9 bases identical to TRBD1. Germline CDR1 and CDR2: SGHTA and FQGNSA. The CDR3 runs to 15 residues. J was trimmed by 4 bases and V by 5 bases; bases with no gene match: 9. This CDR3 reads CASSPRTGAPYEQYF. In DNA form, the CDR3 reads TGTGCCAGCAGCCCGAGGACAGGGGCCCCTTACGAGCAGTACTTC.

The V gene is TRBV4-3, the J gene TRBJ2-1, with D perhaps matching TRBD2 (6 bases). In germline, CDR1 is LGHNA, CDR2 YSLEER. Trimming removed 0 bases from V and 7 bases from J, with 16 bases in between. This CDR3 has 16 amino acids. The CDR3, as DNA: TGCGCCAGCAGCCAAGATCTAGCGAGGATGGGGAATGAGCAGTTCTTC. Its translation is CASSQDLARMGNEQFF.

The genes are TRBV20-1 and TRBJ1-2; 10 positions match TRBD1. The germline V gene encodes CDR1 DFQATT and CDR2 SNEGSKA (reference sequence). This CDR3 has 16 residues. Unmatched junction bases numbered 12, after V lost 2 bases and J lost 6 bases. The CDR3 sequence is CSARLRGGTGDNGYTF. The CDR3 bases are TGCAGTGCTAGACTTAGGGGGGGGACAGGGGACAATGGCTACACCTTC.

The chain's CDR3 is CASRYEYTEAFF. CDR3 bases: TGTGCCAGCCGGTATGAATACACTGAAGCTTTCTTT. V gene TRBV6-1 combines with J gene TRBJ1-1; D is uncertain. Per germline, CDR1 MNHNS and CDR2 SASEGT. The CDR3 consists of 12 residues. Trimming took off 8 bases at V and 3 bases at J, with 10 bases between the two ends.

The chain uses TRBV10-3 and TRBJ2-1, with a tentative D call TRBD1 (6 bases). The J call may be mistaken, given a closer DNA end match to TRBJ2-7. Germline CDR1 and CDR2: ENHRY and SYGVKD. This CDR3 has 16 residues. This CDR3 reads CAISGGGGSSYNEQYF. In nucleotides, the CDR3 is TGTGCCATCAGTGGAGGGGGTGGTAGCTCCTACAATGAGCAGTACTTC.

The rearrangement joins TRBV5-1 to TRBJ1-6, with a weak D call TRBD1 (6 bases). CDR3 length: 14 amino acids. Germline-derived CDR1 and CDR2 are SGHRS and YFSETQ. Trimming removed 0 bases from V and 11 bases from J, with 12 bases in between. CDR3 loop: CASSLGGGFAPLHF. CDR3 DNA sequence: TGCGCCAGCAGCTTGGGAGGGGGGTTTGCACCCCTCCACTTT. The entire variable domain, with the rest obtained from reference TRBV5-1 and TRBJ1-6, is as follows: KAGVTQTPRYLIKTRGQQVTLSCSPISGHRSVSWYQQTPGQGLQFLFEYFSETQRNKGNFPGRFSGRQFSNSRSEMNVSTLELGDSALYLCASSLGGGFAPLHFGNGTRLTVT.

V and J are TRBV20-1 and TRBJ1-2, with 7 bases identical to TRBD1. The CDR3 spans 14 residues. The germline V gene has CDR1 DFQATT and CDR2 SNEGSKA (reference sequence). The ends lost 1 base at V and 7 bases at J; junction bases unmatched: 9. CDR3 protein: CSARVDRILRGYTF. Written as DNA, the CDR3 is TGCAGTGCTAGAGTGGACAGGATACTGCGTGGCTACACCTTC.

The genes are TRBV4-1 and TRBJ2-7; a possible D gene is TRBD2 (6 bases). CDR1 is MGHRA, CDR2 YSYEKL, per germline. The CDR3 totals 15 residues. The ends were cut back, 8 bases at V and 2 bases at J, with 19 bases in the middle. This chain's CDR3 is CASRYQAEGTYEQYF. The CDR3 coding sequence is TGCGCCAGCCGATATCAAGCGGAGGGGACCTACGAGCAGTACTTC.

The CDR3 here is CSVGSGGAGGTDTQYF. The CDR3 nucleotides are TGCAGCGTTGGTAGCGGGGGGGCGGGGGGTACAGATACGCAGTATTTT. The chain uses TRBV29-1 and TRBJ2-3; the match to TRBD2 covers 11 bases. CDR1 SQVTM and CDR2 ANQGSEA come from the germline V gene. The V segment lost 4 bases and the J segment 3 bases; nucleotides outside the gene matches: 9. The CDR3 sequence is 16 residues long.

This clonotype was detected once. CDR3 sequence reads: CASSLAPETGLDGYTF. As DNA, the CDR3 is TGCGCCAGCAGCTTGGCCCCCGAGACAGGACTTGATGGCTACACCTTC. The V gene is TRBV5-1, the J gene TRBJ1-2; tentatively, D is TRBD1 (6 bases). This CDR3 is 16 amino acids long. In germline, CDR1 is SGHRS, CDR2 YFSETQ. The V gene lost 0 bases and the J gene lost 6 bases, with 18 bases spanning the gap.

This clonotype has at least ten counts. The chain employs TRBV12-3 or TRBV12-4 and TRBJ1-1; the D is unclear. This CDR3 has 11 residues. V gave up 1 base and J gave up 5 bases, with 2 bases separating them. In DNA form, the CDR3 reads TGTGCCAGCAGTTTAGAAACTGAAGCTTTCTTT. The encoded protein is CASSLETEAFF.

V is TRBV18 and J is TRBJ2-7; 7 nucleotides match TRBD2. There are 15 residues in the CDR3. Germline V gene data show CDR1 as KGHSH and CDR2 as LQKENI. V lost 5 bases, J lost 2 bases, and 9 bases stayed unmatched. Here the CDR3 reads CASSALAGLPYEQYF. Written as DNA, the CDR3 is TGTGCCAGCTCAGCATTAGCGGGTCTCCCCTACGAGCAGTACTTC.

J is TRBJ2-1 and V is TRBV25-1; D not certain. The CDR3 is 14 amino acids. The V end was cut by 2 bases, the J end by 4 bases, with 9 bases between. Germline V gene sequence: CDR1 MGHDK, CDR2 SYGVNS. The CDR3 coding sequence is TGTGCCAGCAGTGAAAGAAGGCCGTACAATGAGCAGTTCTTC. Translating it yields CASSERRPYNEQFF.

The chain combines TRBV20-1 with TRBJ2-1, with 11 bases identical to TRBD2. CDR1 is DFQATT and CDR2 is SNEGSKA in the germline V gene (reference sequence). Trimming at V came to 6 bases and at J to 9 bases, leaving 13 bases not matched to a gene. The CDR3 sequence is 15 residues long. The CDR3 nucleotides are TGCAGTGCCCCCTTAGGGCTAGCGGGGGGTTTTGAGCAGTTCTTC. This gives the protein CSAPLGLAGGFEQFF.

This clonotype was seen a few times. V gene TRBV5-1 combines with J gene TRBJ2-7, with TRBD1 matching 8 bases. The CDR3 length is 14 residues. V lost 1 base to trimming and J lost 5 bases; unmatched junction nucleotides: 5. CDR1 and CDR2 from the germline V gene are SGHRS and YFSETQ. The CDR3 region is CASSLRTGRHEQYF. CDR3 DNA: TGCGCCAGCAGCTTGAGGACAGGGAGGCACGAGCAGTACTTC.

The V and J genes are TRBV20-1 and TRBJ2-5; 7 bases fit TRBD1. Matching the DNA end better, TRBJ2-7 makes the J call doubtful. The CDR3 runs to 16 residues. Germline V gene data show CDR1 as DFQATT and CDR2 as SNEGSKA (reference sequence). The CDR3 loop reads CSASWRQGIKRNEQYF. The CDR3 DNA reads TGCAGTGCTAGTTGGAGACAGGGCATAAAGAGGAACGAGCAGTACTTC.

The CDR3 sequence is CASNWGTSDTGELFF. Here the CDR3 DNA reads TGCGCCAGCAATTGGGGGACTTCCGACACCGGGGAGCTGTTTTTT. The rearrangement uses TRBV5-1 and TRBJ2-2; tentative D call: TRBD2 (6 bases). The CDR3 has 15 residues. Germline V gives CDR1 SGHRS, CDR2 YFSETQ. Trimming cost V 6 bases and J 3 bases, with 15 bases left between them.

This chain links TRBV12-3 or TRBV12-4 with TRBJ2-5; D call uncertain. The ends were cut back, 3 bases at V and 5 bases at J, with 10 bases in the middle. CDR3 length equals 13 residues. CDR3 sequence reads: CASSLVTMETQYF. The CDR3 nucleotides are TGTGCCAGCAGTTTGGTCACAATGGAGACCCAGTACTTC.